Presented here are 26 T cell receptor beta chains from one specimen sequenced in a study of blood T cell repertoires in COVID-19. The assay was immunoSEQ multiplex PCR, and TCRdb's table has in-frame clones only and misses some. The table shows roughly 250,000 clones, with roughly 88% occurring only once. Sequencing used PBMCs or T cells enriched from blood (not recorded which). All receptors come from a woman aged 45-59 years who had recovered from COVID-19.

The chain links TRBV14 to TRBJ2-1, with 11 bases aligning to TRBD2. The ends lost 9 bases at V and 8 bases at J; junction bases unmatched: 24. Germline CDR1 is SGHDN and CDR2 is FVKESK. The CDR3 covers 19 residues. Here the CDR3 reads CARTNSGRVLAGGFHEQFF. The CDR3 DNA reads as TGTGCCAGGACGAATTCGGGCCGAGTATTAGCGGGAGGGTTCCATGAGCAGTTCTTC.

V is TRBV5-1 and J is TRBJ1-6, with 8 bases that match TRBD1. V was pared by 4 bases and J by 14 bases, with 14 bases of the junction left unmatched. The CDR3 totals 15 residues. Germline assignment: CDR1 SGHRS and CDR2 YFSETQ. In nucleotides, the CDR3 is TGCGCCAGCAGCACTGGACAGGGTCCTGCCGAGGCCCTCCACTTT. Its translation: CASSTGQGPAEALHF.

This chain links TRBV11-2 with TRBJ2-1; tentative D call: TRBD2 (6 bases). CDR3 size: 15 residues. V dropped 1 base and J dropped 8 bases, with 15 bases sitting between them. Germline CDR1 and CDR2: SGHAT and FQNNGV. The CDR3 sequence is CASSLVGSAGHEQFF. The CDR3, as DNA: TGTGCCAGCAGCTTAGTCGGGAGTGCTGGACATGAGCAGTTCTTC.

This chain uses TRBV12-3 or TRBV12-4 with TRBJ2-2, with D maybe TRBD1 (5 bases). Trimming cost V 3 bases and J 7 bases, with 6 bases left between them. This CDR3 has 12 residues. CDR3 protein: CASSFRVGELFF. In DNA form, the CDR3 reads TGTGCCAGCAGTTTCAGGGTCGGGGAGCTGTTTTTT.

The chain carries TRBV10-3 and TRBJ2-1; D may be TRBD1 (6 bases). CDR1 and CDR2 from the germline V gene are ENHRY and SYGVKD. The CDR3 spans 14 residues. Trimming shortened V by 2 bases and J by 4 bases, and 9 bases separated the two germline ends. Here the CDR3 reads CAISEVTGYNEQFF. The CDR3 bases are TGTGCCATCAGTGAGGTGACAGGATACAATGAGCAGTTCTTC.

This chain links TRBV28 with TRBJ1-4; maybe TRBD1 (5 bases). The CDR3 consists of 15 residues. V lost 4 bases, J lost 8 bases, and 17 bases lay in between. Germline CDR1 MDHEN, CDR2 SYDVKM. The CDR3 loop is CASSSSGVEGEKLFF. The CDR3 DNA reads as TGTGCCAGCAGTTCGTCGGGGGTAGAGGGCGAAAAACTGTTTTTT. Supplemented by reference TRBV28 and TRBJ1-4, the full variable domain reads DVKVTQSSRYLVKRTGEKVFLECVQDMDHENMFWYRQDPGLGLRLIYFSYDVKMKEKGDIPEGYSVSREKKERFSLILESASTNQTSMYLCASSSSGVEGEKLFFGSGTQLSVL.

This sequence joins TRBV4-3 and TRBJ2-3; TRBD2 agrees at 12 bases. The CDR3 contains 15 residues. Trimming took 0 bases from V and 9 from J; bases not matched to a gene: 4. Germline V gene data show CDR1 as LGHNA and CDR2 as YSLEER. CDR3 bases: TGCGCCAGCAGCCAAGATAAGACTAGCGGGAGAACGCAGTATTTT. Protein product: CASSQDKTSGRTQYF.

The chain employs TRBV18 and TRBJ2-1, with 10 bases matching TRBD1. Per the germline V gene, CDR1 is KGHSH and CDR2 is LQKENI. J lost 8 bases, V lost 6 bases, and 4 bases had no gene match. This CDR3 region has 13 residues. In DNA form, the CDR3 reads TGTGCCAGCTCGGACGGGACAGGGGATGAGCAGTTCTTC. Its protein is CASSDGTGDEQFF. Full variable domain (missing parts from reference TRBV18 and TRBJ2-1): NAGVMQNPRHLVRRRGQEARLRCSPMKGHSHVYWYRQLPEEGLKFMVYLQKENIIDESGMPKERFSAEFPKEGPSILRIQQVVRGDSAAYFCASSDGTGDEQFFGPGTRLTVL.

This chain joins TRBV9 and TRBJ2-5; 9 bases align to TRBD2. J lost 4 bases, V lost 0 bases, and 10 bases had no gene match. From germline, CDR1 is SGDLS and CDR2 YYNGEE. The CDR3 is made up of 17 amino acids. The CDR3 nucleotides read TGTGCCAGCAGCGTAGGAATCGGGCGGGGGGGCGTAGAGACCCAGTACTTC. Translation: CASSVGIGRGGVETQYF.

V gene TRBV6-5 combines with J gene TRBJ1-2; D is unclear. The CDR3 covers 11 residues. V was trimmed by 3 bases and J by 6 bases, leaving 5 bases between them. CDR1 and CDR2 (germline): MNHEY, SVGAGI. The DNA for the CDR3 is TGTGCCAGCAGTTATTCCGATGGCTACACCTTC. Its translation: CASSYSDGYTF.

V gene TRBV5-1 combines with J gene TRBJ2-2, with D possibly matching TRBD1 (5 bases). Germline CDR1 SGHRS, CDR2 YFSETQ. V dropped 0 bases and J dropped 7 bases, with 10 bases sitting between them. CDR3 size: 14 residues. CDR3 loop: CASSLDRKGGELFF. The CDR3 DNA sequence: TGCGCCAGCAGCTTGGACAGGAAAGGCGGGGAGCTGTTTTTT.

The chain has TRBV10-3 and TRBJ1-5, with D possibly being TRBD1 (6 bases). Germline V CDR1 and CDR2: ENHRY, SYGVKD. V lost 2 bases and J 7 bases, leaving 12 bases between the germline ends. The CDR3 consists of 14 residues. Here the CDR3 reads CAISERGGRQPQHF. CDR3 nucleotide sequence: TGTGCCATCAGTGAGAGGGGGGGAAGGCAGCCCCAGCATTTT.

V usage is TRBV28 and J usage is TRBJ1-1; 7 positions agree with TRBD1. The CDR3 contains 14 residues. V was pared by 6 bases and J by 0 bases, with 4 bases of the junction left unmatched. Germline V gene lookup returns CDR1 MDHEN and CDR2 SYDVKM. The CDR3 is CASRGDRVNTEAFF. Here the CDR3 DNA reads TGTGCCAGCAGGGGGGACAGAGTGAACACTGAAGCTTTCTTT.

This clone showed up just once. Other DNA sequences within the sample encode an identical CDR3. The chain couples TRBV7-3 to TRBJ2-1; 10 bases agree with TRBD2. CDR3 length equals 15 residues. Germline loops: CDR1 SGHTA, CDR2 FQGTGA. V shed 3 bases, J shed 4 bases, and the junction held 3 bases outside the gene matches. CDR3 amino acids: CASSFTSGAYNEQFF. The CDR3, as DNA: TGTGCCAGCAGCTTTACTAGCGGGGCGTACAATGAGCAGTTCTTC.

J is TRBJ2-2 and V is TRBV5-1, with TRBD2 matching 7 bases. Trimming at V came to 3 bases and at J to 0 bases, leaving 5 bases not matched to a gene. Per the germline V gene, CDR1 is SGHRS and CDR2 is YFSETQ. CDR3 length: 16 residues. The CDR3 coding sequence is TGCGCCAGCAGCTCCCAGCTAGCGGCGAACACCGGGGAGCTGTTTTTT. Amino acids: CASSSQLAANTGELFF.

The chain links TRBV30 to TRBJ1-3; D is perhaps TRBD1 (6 bases). Trimming pared 2 bases from V and 0 bases from J, leaving 8 bases between. Looked up from germline, CDR1 is GTSNPN and CDR2 is SVGIG (reference sequence). The CDR3 contains 14 residues. The CDR3 sequence is CAWSTGNSGNTIYF. The CDR3 DNA reads as TGTGCCTGGAGTACAGGGAACTCTGGAAACACCATATATTTT.

This sequence joins TRBV19 and TRBJ1-4; D remains ambiguous. Trimming stripped 7 bases from V and 0 bases from J, with 15 bases between. The CDR3 length is 16 residues. In germline, CDR1 is LNHDA, CDR2 SQIVND (reference sequence). The CDR3 sequence is CASNQASVATNEKLFF. CDR3 in DNA: TGTGCCAGTAACCAGGCATCCGTTGCAACTAATGAAAAACTGTTTTTT.

The chain has TRBV2 and TRBJ1-1, with a possible D match to TRBD1 (6 bases). This CDR3 region has 14 residues. V lost 4 bases, J lost 5 bases, and 14 bases lay in between. Germline V gene sequence: CDR1 SNHLY, CDR2 FYNNEI. This CDR3 is CASSVLQGGTEAFF. CDR3 DNA: TGTGCCAGCAGTGTCCTACAGGGTGGTACTGAAGCTTTCTTT.

This chain connects TRBV10-2 to TRBJ2-5, with 14 bases aligning to TRBD2. Losses at the gene ends were 4 bases for V and 7 bases for J; bases not matched to a gene: 5. This CDR3 region has 15 residues. Germline V gene data show CDR1 as WSHSY and CDR2 as SAAADI. CDR3 in DNA: TGCGCCAGCAGTGGACTAGCGGGGGGGCCGGGGACCCAGTACTTC. Protein: CASSGLAGGPGTQYF.

The V gene is TRBV6-2 or TRBV6-3, the J gene TRBJ2-3, with D possibly being TRBD2 (7 bases). V dropped 1 base and J dropped 7 bases, with 18 bases sitting between them. The CDR3 length is 16 residues. The V gene's germline CDR1 is MNHEY and CDR2 SVGEGT. DNA of the CDR3: TGTGCCAGCAGTTACTTCCTGGGGGGGGCTTCCCATACGCAGTATTTT. It specifies CASSYFLGGASHTQYF.

The chain recombines TRBV7-6 with TRBJ2-2, with 7 nucleotides matching TRBD1. The CDR3 is 15 amino acids. Germline loops: CDR1 SGHVS, CDR2 FNYEAQ. The V gene end was trimmed by 4 bases and the J gene end by 3 bases; junction bases not matched to a gene: 5. The CDR3 DNA follows: TGTGCCAGCAGCTCATTACAGGGGTACACCGGGGAGCTGTTTTTT. It yields the protein CASSSLQGYTGELFF.

V gene TRBV28 combines with J gene TRBJ2-1; 13 bases align to TRBD2. V trimming: 8 bases; J trimming: 9 bases; junction bases outside the gene matches: 7. This CDR3 has 14 amino acids. Germline V CDR1 and CDR2: MDHEN, SYDVKM. The CDR3 spells CASGLAGVLGEQFF. Here the CDR3 DNA reads TGTGCCAGCGGACTAGCGGGAGTGTTAGGTGAGCAGTTCTTC.

The rearrangement joins TRBV19 to TRBJ2-2, with TRBD1 as a possible D gene (7 bases). Germline V gene data show CDR1 as LNHDA and CDR2 as SQIVND (reference sequence). Trimming removed 2 bases at V and 1 base at J, with 11 bases between. The CDR3 is 16 amino acids. The CDR3 nucleotides read TGTGCCAGTAGTATAAGGAGGGGGCGGAACACCGGGGAGCTGTTTTTT. This translates into CASSIRRGRNTGELFF.

The chain joins TRBV4-1 to TRBJ1-1; unclear D gene. Trimming shortened V by 2 bases and J by 4 bases, and 17 bases separated the two germline ends. The CDR3 consists of 16 residues. Germline lookup yields CDR1 MGHRA and CDR2 YSYEKL. CDR3 protein: CASSQPLVGRITEAFF. The CDR3 DNA follows: TGCGCCAGCAGCCAACCGCTGGTGGGGAGGATCACTGAAGCTTTCTTT.

V gene TRBV19 combines with J gene TRBJ2-6; D may be TRBD2 (5 bases). The germline CDR1 and CDR2 sequences are LNHDA and SQIVND (reference sequence). Trimming removed 7 bases from V and 0 bases from J, with 10 bases in between. CDR3 length: 15 amino acids. The DNA for the CDR3 is TGTGCCAGTACCACGGGGAGCTCTGGGGCCAACGTCCTGACTTTC. Amino acids: CASTTGSSGANVLTF.

The chain has TRBV10-1 and TRBJ1-1; a possible D gene is TRBD1 (5 bases). Trimming removed 6 bases from V and 6 bases from J, with 17 bases in between. The germline gives CDR1 WNHNN, CDR2 SYGVQD (reference sequence). The CDR3 is made up of 14 amino acids. CDR3 sequence: CASRGTEPSPEAFF. The CDR3 nucleotides read TGCGCCAGCAGGGGGACTGAACCAAGCCCTGAAGCTTTCTTT.